This T cell receptor beta chain was documented in a study of blood T cell repertoires in COVID-19. Study summary: The cDNA or gDNA used as material had been derived from T cells, B-cell-depleted T cells, or PBMCs.

In the authors' workflow: Amplification from reference gene primers served as the basis for estimated nucleated cell counts. Here immunoSEQ multiplex PCR was the method, and the copy in TCRdb shows in-frame clones only, minus some. The V and J calls and clone size come from that table; D and trimming were worked out from the DNA. This sample yields roughly 180,000 clones, of which roughly 76% are seen a single time; 11% belongs to the top ten. V dropped 0 bases and J dropped 2 bases, with 9 bases sitting between them. The germline CDR1 and CDR2 sequences are SGHTS and YDEGEE. The CDR3 contains 14 residues. The Seattle patients, enrolled during active infection, were followed longitudinally.

The chain has TRBV5-8 and TRBJ2-7; the D gene is possibly TRBD1 (5 bases). The receptor was isolated from a woman in her 40s with COVID-19, enrolled during active disease. The sample consisted of peripheral blood. The CDR3 DNA is TGTGCCAGCAGCTTGGAGGCAGGGACCTACGAGCAGTACTTC. Translating it yields CASSLEAGTYEQYF. Full variable domain (outside the CDR3, taken from reference TRBV5-8 and TRBJ2-7): EAGVTQSPTHLIKTRGQQATLRCSPISGHTSVYWYQQALGLGLQFLLWYDEGEERNRGNFPPRFSGRQFPNYSSELNVNALELEDSALYLCASSLEAGTYEQYFGPGTRLTVT.